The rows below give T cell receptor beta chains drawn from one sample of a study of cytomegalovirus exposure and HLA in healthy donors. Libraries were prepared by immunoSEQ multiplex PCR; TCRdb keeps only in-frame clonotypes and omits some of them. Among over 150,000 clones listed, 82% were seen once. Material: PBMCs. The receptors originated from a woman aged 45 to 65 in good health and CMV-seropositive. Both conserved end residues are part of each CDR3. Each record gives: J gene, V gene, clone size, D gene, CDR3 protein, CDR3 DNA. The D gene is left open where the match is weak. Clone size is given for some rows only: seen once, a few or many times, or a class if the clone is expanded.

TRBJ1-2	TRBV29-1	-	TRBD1	CSVGQGSLSYGYTF	TGCAGCGTTGGACAGGGGTCCCTATCCTATGGCTACACCTTC
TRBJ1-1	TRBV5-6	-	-	CASILGGRAITEAFF	TGTGCCAGCATCCTAGGGGGTCGGGCGATCACTGAAGCTTTCTTT
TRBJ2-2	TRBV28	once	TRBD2	CASFSRGRYTGELFF	TGTGCCAGCTTCTCGCGGGGGAGGTACACCGGGGAGCTGTTTTTT
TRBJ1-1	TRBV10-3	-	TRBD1	CAIRGTGGETEAFF	TGTGCCATCAGGGGGACAGGGGGCGAGACTGAAGCTTTCTTT
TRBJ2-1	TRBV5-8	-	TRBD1	CASSYSGTAYNEQFF	TGTGCCAGCAGCTATTCCGGGACAGCCTACAATGAGCAGTTCTTC
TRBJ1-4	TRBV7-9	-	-	CASSLTGEKLFF	TGTGCCAGCAGCTTAACAGGGGAAAAACTGTTTTTT
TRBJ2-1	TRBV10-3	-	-	CAIMRVGTDNEQFF	TGTGCCATCATGAGGGTAGGGACTGACAATGAGCAGTTCTTC
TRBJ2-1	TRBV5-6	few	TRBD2	CASSTLGGSVNEQFF	TGTGCCAGCAGCACCCTGGGCGGGAGTGTCAATGAGCAGTTCTTC
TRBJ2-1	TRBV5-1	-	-	CASSVGGSSYNEQFF	TGCGCCAGCAGCGTTGGGGGGAGCTCCTACAATGAGCAGTTCTTC
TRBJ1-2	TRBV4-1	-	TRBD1	CASSQVIQGAFAGGYTF	TGCGCCAGCAGCCAAGTAATACAGGGGGCTTTCGCTGGGGGCTACACCTTC
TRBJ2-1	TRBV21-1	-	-	CASSKSRRSGRPYNEQFF	TGTGCCAGCAGCAAATCTCGACGTAGCGGGAGGCCTTACAATGAGCAGTTCTTC
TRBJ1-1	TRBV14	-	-	CASSQFRLGGKAFF	TGTGCCAGCAGCCAATTTCGCTTGGGAGGCAAAGCTTTCTTT
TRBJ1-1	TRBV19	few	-	CASSLRENTEAFF	TGTGCCAGCTCCCTCAGGGAAAACACTGAAGCTTTCTTT